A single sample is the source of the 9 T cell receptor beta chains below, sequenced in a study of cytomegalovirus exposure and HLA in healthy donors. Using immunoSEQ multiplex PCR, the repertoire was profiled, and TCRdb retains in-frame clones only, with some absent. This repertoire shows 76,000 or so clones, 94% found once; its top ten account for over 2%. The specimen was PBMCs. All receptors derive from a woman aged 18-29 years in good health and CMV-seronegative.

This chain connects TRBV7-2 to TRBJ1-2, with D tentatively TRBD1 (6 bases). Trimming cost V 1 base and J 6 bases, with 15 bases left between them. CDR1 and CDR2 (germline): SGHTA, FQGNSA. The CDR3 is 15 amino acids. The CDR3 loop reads CASSLERPGVDGYTF. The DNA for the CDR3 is TGTGCCAGCAGCTTAGAACGGCCAGGGGTGGATGGCTACACCTTC.

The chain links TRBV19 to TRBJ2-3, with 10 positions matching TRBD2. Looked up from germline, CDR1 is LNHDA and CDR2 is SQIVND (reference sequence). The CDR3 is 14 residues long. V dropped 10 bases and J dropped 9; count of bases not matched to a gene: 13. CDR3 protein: CATRTSGGKLTQYF. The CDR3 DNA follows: TGTGCCACCAGGACTAGCGGAGGGAAACTGACGCAGTATTTT.

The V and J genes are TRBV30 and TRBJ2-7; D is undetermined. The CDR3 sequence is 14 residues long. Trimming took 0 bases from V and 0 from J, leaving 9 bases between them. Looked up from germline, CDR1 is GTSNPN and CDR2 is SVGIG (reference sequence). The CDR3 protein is CAWSVGGHSYEQYF. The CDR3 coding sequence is TGTGCCTGGAGTGTCGGCGGTCACTCCTACGAGCAGTACTTC.

Here the CDR3 reads CAWSLYLRTPLNYGYTF. CDR3 in DNA: TGTGCCTGGAGTCTCTATCTCAGGACACCTTTAAACTATGGCTACACCTTC. This chain uses TRBV30 with TRBJ1-2; the D gene is possibly TRBD1 (5 bases). The CDR3 sequence is 17 residues long. Trimming removed 2 bases at V and 2 bases at J, with 21 bases between. Looked up from germline, CDR1 is GTSNPN and CDR2 is SVGIG (reference sequence).

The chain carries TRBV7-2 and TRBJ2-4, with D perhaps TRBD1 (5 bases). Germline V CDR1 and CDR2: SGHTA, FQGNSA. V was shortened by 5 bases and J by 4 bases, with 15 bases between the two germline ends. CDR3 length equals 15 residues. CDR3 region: CASSLLTAFKNIQYF. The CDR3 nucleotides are TGTGCCAGCAGCCTACTGACAGCATTTAAAAACATTCAGTACTTC.

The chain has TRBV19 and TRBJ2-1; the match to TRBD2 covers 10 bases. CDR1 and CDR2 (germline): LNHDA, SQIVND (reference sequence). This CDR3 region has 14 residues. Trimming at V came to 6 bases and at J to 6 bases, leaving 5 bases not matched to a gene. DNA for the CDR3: TGTGCCAGTAGGGGTACTAGCGGGACCAATGAGCAGTTCTTC. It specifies CASRGTSGTNEQFF.

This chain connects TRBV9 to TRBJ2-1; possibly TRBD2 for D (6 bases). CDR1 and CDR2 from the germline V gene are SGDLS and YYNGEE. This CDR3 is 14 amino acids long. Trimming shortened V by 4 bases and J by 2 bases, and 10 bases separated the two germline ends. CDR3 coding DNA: TGTGCCAGCAGCCCACGGACTACCTACAATGAGCAGTTCTTC. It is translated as CASSPRTTYNEQFF.

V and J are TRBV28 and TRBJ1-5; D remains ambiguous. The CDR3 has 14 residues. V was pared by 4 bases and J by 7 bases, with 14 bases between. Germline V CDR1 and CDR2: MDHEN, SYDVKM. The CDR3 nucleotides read TGTGCCAGCAGTTCTATGGAGAGGTACCAGCCCCAGCATTTT. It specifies CASSSMERYQPQHF.

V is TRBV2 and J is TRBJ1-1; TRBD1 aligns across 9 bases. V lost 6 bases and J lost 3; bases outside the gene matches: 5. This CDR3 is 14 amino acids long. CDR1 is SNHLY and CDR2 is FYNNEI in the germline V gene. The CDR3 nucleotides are TGTGCCAGCAGGGGACAGGGAGTTTACACTGAAGCTTTCTTT. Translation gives CASRGQGVYTEAFF.